This T cell receptor beta chain is drawn from a study of T cells in women clearing cervical HPV infection (dated by TCRdb to between 2018 and 2020). Background on the whole study: Cases were approximately 25 women with histologically confirmed HPV16-related CIN3 or worse, including a couple of invasive cancers. The exploratory proof-of-principle case-control study was nested within the Guanacaste HPV Natural History Study in Costa Rica and compared TCR repertoires across cervical HPV16 outcomes. Blood from cases was drawn at the visit where the lesion was first identified, while blood from controls was drawn once the infection was no longer detected. The parent cohort enrolled 10,049 women aged 18 or older in Guanacaste, Costa Rica, in 1993 to 1994 and followed the women for seven years. Cases had a median age of almost 35 years compared with 37 to 45 for controls, and baseline characteristics showed no significant differences between the groups. Among cases, blood sampling came a median of nearly 150 days after lesion detection, with an interquartile range of roughly 85 to 200 days. Since HLA typing was available for only a few women, HLA type could not be ruled out as a confounder. Cases were matched to controls by age within five years and by the year the sample was collected. The controls were 25 or so women whose single incident HPV16 infection cleared within 12 months with no development of precancer or cancer. Quality controls consisted of five blinded duplicates per group, for a total of some 60 samples made up of approximately 50 participants and ten or so replicates.

Relative to germline, V is missing 7 bases and J is missing 1 base, with 5 bases of the junction outside any gene match. The germline V gene (reference sequence) supplies CDR1 LNHDA and CDR2 SQIVND. Spanning cysteine to phenylalanine, the CDR3 consists of 14 amino acids. The DNA shown is the part of the CDR3 that was read: 33 bases, in frame from base 1. Every participant had a single incident cervical HPV16 infection, and prevalent HPV16 infections were excluded. Cervical HPV DNA was detected with MY09/MY11 PCR, and genotyping was done with dot-blot hybridization. More than 14 mL of heparinized blood was centrifuged, after which the buffy coat was aliquoted, frozen at -30 degrees C, and then stored at -80 degrees C. QIAGEN kits were used to extract genomic DNA from buffy coat specimens. Using the immunoSEQ assay, multiplex PCR amplified TCR beta CDR3 regions from an average of around 1,300 ng of genomic DNA per sample. The assay corrected primer bias using a complete synthetic TCR repertoire to establish an amplification baseline. The amplicons were sequenced using the Illumina platform. Per the source publication's procedure: Sequences were error-corrected by clustering with frequency ratios and a modified nearest-neighbor algorithm, then analyzed in the immunoSEQ Analyzer with IMGT gene definitions. At each rarefaction depth, TCR richness and evenness were averaged across 20 rarefaction repeats, and samples with fewer sequences than that depth were excluded. Wilcoxon rank sum tests with FDR correction were used to compare relative abundances of V, D and J genes between the groups. In the blinded duplicates, the intraclass correlation was about 96% for TCR richness and averaged around 78% across roughly 70 gene segments. This immuneACCESS table, as held by TCRdb, lists in-frame sequences with V and J called but not all clones. Of the missing ones, under half trace to an unresolved V gene in checked studies; the others have no known cause. V, J and clone size are those of that table, while D and trimming were read from the DNA. The sample has approximately 35,000 clones on record. Approximately 8.4% of the sample belongs to the ten largest clones.

Study-level results and caveats: Lower TRBV6-7 relative abundance was observed in cases than in controls (approximately 0.1% versus 0.16%; Bonferroni P = 0.0008). CIN3+ cases had significantly higher TCR repertoire richness than controls across sequencing depths, but evenness did not differ between the groups. T-cell numbers per sample were unknown, so richness differences could reflect varying T-cell content rather than repertoire biology. By combining richness with V gene abundances, random forest classifiers separated cases from controls with an estimated AUC of roughly 0.84. Whether associations preceded infection or resulted from infection could not be shown with the cross-sectional design, and effector/memory subsets and HPV-specific T cells were not isolated.

For this clone: Its antigen is still unknown. The CDR3 end is not reached by the read, which stops 3 residues before it; the germline J gene fills it in.

The source material was blood buffy coat. This clonotype was obtained from a woman aged 18 to 75 with a cervical HPV16 infection that either progressed to CIN3+ or cleared (not recorded which). The rearranged segments are TRBV19 and TRBJ1-2; 8 of the junction bases match TRBD1. The DNA read from the CDR3 is TGTGCCAGTAACGACAGGGGCGATAACTATGGC. Translated, it reads CASNDRGDNYG. The whole CDR3 reads CASNDRGDNYGYTF. Here the CDR3 is joined to the reference TRBV19 and TRBJ1-2 genes, and the full variable domain is: DGGITQSPKYLFRKEGQNVTLSCEQNLNHDAMYWYRQDPGQGLRLIYYSQIVNDFQKGDIAEGYSVSREKKESFPLTVTSAQKNPTAFYLCASNDRGDNYGYTFGSGTRLTVV.